This TCR beta chain was identified during a study of CD8+ T cells in alopecia areata. Researchers took lesional scalp punch biopsies and peripheral blood from people who were alopecia areata patients. The sequencing template was cDNA reverse transcribed from extracted RNA. The assay was immunoSEQ multiplex PCR, and TCRdb's table has in-frame clones only and misses some. The sample lists about 180,000 clones, roughly 60% occurring once. This clone was recorded a few times. Germline CDR1 SEHNR, CDR2 FQNEAQ (reference sequence). V was clipped by 5 bases and J by 2 bases, with 12 bases between them. The CDR3 spans 14 residues.

The receptor was derived from a human donor with alopecia areata. Sequencing used CD4+ T cells sorted from blood, obtained at week 0. The V and J genes are TRBV7-9 and TRBJ1-1; D not certain. CDR3 DNA: TGTGCCAGCAGCCCCGCAGCTCCTAACACTGAAGCTTTCTTT. Translating it yields CASSPAAPNTEAFF.